This is a list of T cell receptor beta chains from one sample in a study of radiation and T cells in renal cell carcinoma. The table came from immunoSEQ multiplex PCR; TCRdb's copy has only in-frame clones and leaves some out. The top ten clones hold around 17% of a sample with 130,000 to 150,000 clones, 70% to 90% of them seen once. The sequencing here drew on blood, taken from a patient whose treatment included radiotherapy and nephrectomy. Source of these receptors: a woman aged 45-65 years with renal cell carcinoma. Both conserved end residues are part of each CDR3. D genes are given only for firm matches. The listing skips clone size in some rows; elsewhere it reads once, few, many or a size class.

D,V,size,J,CDR3,DNA
NA,TRBV7-2,NA,TRBJ2-1,CASNIVGNEQFF,TGTGCCAGCAACATAGTGGGGAATGAGCAGTTCTTC
TRBD1,TRBV6-5,few,TRBJ1-5,CASRLDRDQPQHF,TGTGCCAGCAGACTTGACAGGGATCAGCCCCAGCATTTT
NA,TRBV5-6,NA,TRBJ2-7,CASSFETEQYF,TGTGCCAGCAGCTTCGAAACCGAGCAGTACTTC
TRBD1,TRBV5-1,NA,TRBJ1-2,CASSLEGQGGYGYTF,TGCGCCAGCAGCTTGGAGGGACAGGGGGGCTATGGCTACACCTTC
TRBD1,TRBV2,NA,TRBJ2-7,CASSATGQVYEQYF,TGTGCCAGCAGTGCCACGGGACAGGTCTACGAGCAGTACTTC
NA,TRBV7-2,NA,TRBJ1-1,CASSWAGAGNTEAFF,TGTGCCAGCAGCTGGGCGGGGGCAGGGAACACTGAAGCTTTCTTT
NA,TRBV30,once,TRBJ2-5,CAWSRGSGETQYF,TGTGCCTGGAGTCGAGGTAGCGGAGAGACCCAGTACTTC
NA,TRBV6-1,NA,TRBJ1-6,CASSEAGKSSYNSPLHF,TGTGCCAGCAGTGAAGCTGGAAAGAGCTCCTATAATTCACCCCTCCACTTT
NA,TRBV19,NA,TRBJ2-5,CASQQGRETQYF,TGTGCCAGCCAACAGGGCCGGGAGACCCAGTACTTC
NA,TRBV11-3,NA,TRBJ2-7,CASSYSRGHEQYF,TGTGCCAGCAGCTACTCACGGGGCCACGAGCAGTACTTC
NA,TRBV5-5,NA,TRBJ1-4,CASSYRDSPLFF,TGTGCCAGCAGCTACCGGGACTCCCCTCTGTTTTTT
TRBD1,TRBV7-9,NA,TRBJ1-5,CASSLWQPGGGQPQHF,TGTGCCAGCAGCTTATGGCAACCAGGGGGCGGTCAGCCCCAGCATTTT
NA,TRBV30,NA,TRBJ1-2,CAWAPGNYGYTF,TGTGCCTGGGCGCCAGGGAACTATGGCTACACCTTC
TRBD1,TRBV19,NA,TRBJ2-2,CASSTTGVNTGELFF,TGTGCCAGTAGTACGACAGGGGTAAACACCGGGGAGCTGTTTTTT
TRBD1,TRBV28,NA,TRBJ1-4,CASSLALGTGSNEKLFF,TGTGCCAGCAGTTTAGCCCTTGGGACAGGGAGTAATGAAAAACTGTTTTTT
NA,TRBV18,NA,TRBJ2-4,CASSSGWGKNIQYF,TGTGCCAGCTCCTCGGGCTGGGGGAAAAACATTCAGTACTTC
NA,TRBV6-5,NA,TRBJ1-3,CASRPPTGSGNTIYF,TGTGCCAGCAGACCACCTACAGGGTCCGGAAACACCATATATTTT
NA,TRBV2,NA,TRBJ1-5,CASSERGGQPQHF,TGTGCCAGCAGTGAACGGGGCGGTCAGCCCCAGCATTTT
NA,TRBV5-1,NA,TRBJ1-3,CASSLEGLVGNTIYF,TGCGCCAGCAGCTTGGAAGGTCTCGTTGGAAACACCATATATTTT
NA,TRBV6-6,NA,TRBJ1-6,CASSSFVDGPNSPLHF,TGTGCCAGCAGCTCCTTTGTCGACGGACCCAATTCACCCCTCCACTTT
TRBD2,TRBV10-3,NA,TRBJ2-7,CAISDGLASGSYEQYF,TGTGCCATCAGTGACGGTCTAGCTAGCGGGAGTTACGAGCAGTACTTC
TRBD2,TRBV9,NA,TRBJ2-3,CASSVEERGGPDTQYF,TGTGCCAGCAGCGTAGAGGAGCGGGGGGGCCCAGATACGCAGTATTTT
NA,TRBV4-1,NA,TRBJ2-7,CASSQGRGGRRSYEQYF,TGCGCCAGCAGCCAAGGGCGTGGGGGGCGCAGGTCCTACGAGCAGTACTTC
NA,TRBV7-2,NA,TRBJ1-6,CASSLSGGLNSPLHF,TGTGCCAGCAGCTTAAGTGGCGGATTAAATTCACCCCTCCACTTT
TRBD1,TRBV6-5,NA,TRBJ1-6,CASSYSQGPNSPLHF,TGTGCCAGCAGCTACTCACAGGGGCCCAATTCACCCCTCCACTTT
TRBD2,TRBV5-6,NA,TRBJ2-1,CASRLAGGTYNEQFF,TGTGCCAGCCGACTAGCGGGAGGTACCTACAATGAGCAGTTCTTC